This T cell receptor beta chain was sequenced for a study of cytomegalovirus exposure and HLA in healthy donors. Study results and caveats: The authors judged a highly shared variant cluster likely a sequencing artifact.

Both 60 Vbeta primers and 13 Jbeta primers went into the PCR. The repertoire was sequenced with immunoSEQ multiplex PCR; TCRdb's copy has only in-frame clones and lacks some. This sample's table reports tens of thousands of clones. Remarks on this clone: Antigen specificity is unknown.

The CDR3 contains 16 residues. Per germline, CDR1 PRHDT and CDR2 FYEKMQ (reference sequence). Losses at the gene ends were 5 bases for V and 2 bases for J; bases not matched to a gene: 7. The rearrangement links TRBV13 to TRBJ2-5; 11 nucleotides agree with TRBD2. The receptor comes from a man aged 35 to 55 in good health and CMV-seronegative. The source material was PBMCs. CDR3: CASSPRLAGMQETQYF. Written as DNA, the CDR3 is TGTGCCAGCAGCCCCAGACTAGCGGGAATGCAAGAGACCCAGTACTTC.